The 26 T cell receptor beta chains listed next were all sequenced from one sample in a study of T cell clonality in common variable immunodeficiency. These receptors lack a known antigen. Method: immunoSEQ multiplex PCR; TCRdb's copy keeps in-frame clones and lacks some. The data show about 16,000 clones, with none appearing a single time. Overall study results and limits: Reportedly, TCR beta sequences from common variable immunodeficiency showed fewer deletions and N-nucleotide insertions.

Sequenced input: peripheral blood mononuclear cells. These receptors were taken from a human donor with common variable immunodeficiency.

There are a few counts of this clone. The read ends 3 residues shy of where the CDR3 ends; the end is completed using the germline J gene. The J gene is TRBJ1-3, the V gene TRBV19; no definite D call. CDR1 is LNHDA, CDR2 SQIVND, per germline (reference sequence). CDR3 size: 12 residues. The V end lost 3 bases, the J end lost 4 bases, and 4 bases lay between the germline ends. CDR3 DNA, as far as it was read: TGTGCCAGTAGTATTCTCGGAAACACC. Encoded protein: CASSILGNT. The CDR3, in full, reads CASSILGNTIYF.

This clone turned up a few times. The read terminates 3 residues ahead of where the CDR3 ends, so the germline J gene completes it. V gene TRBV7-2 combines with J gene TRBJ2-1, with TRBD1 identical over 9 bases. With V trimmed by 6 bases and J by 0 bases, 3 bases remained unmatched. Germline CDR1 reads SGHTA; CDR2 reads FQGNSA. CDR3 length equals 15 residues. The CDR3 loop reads CASRADRGSYNEQFF. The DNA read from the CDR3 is TGTGCCAGCAGGGCGGACAGGGGCTCCTACAATGAG.

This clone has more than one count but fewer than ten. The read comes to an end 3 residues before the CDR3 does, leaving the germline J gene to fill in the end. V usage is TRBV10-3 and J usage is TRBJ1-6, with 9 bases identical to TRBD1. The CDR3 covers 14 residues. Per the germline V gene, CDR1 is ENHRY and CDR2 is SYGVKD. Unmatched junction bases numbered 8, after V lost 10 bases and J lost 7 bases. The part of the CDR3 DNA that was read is TGTGCCACAGCGGGCGGGACAGGGAATTCACCC. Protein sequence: CATAGGTGNSP. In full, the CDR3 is CATAGGTGNSPLHF.

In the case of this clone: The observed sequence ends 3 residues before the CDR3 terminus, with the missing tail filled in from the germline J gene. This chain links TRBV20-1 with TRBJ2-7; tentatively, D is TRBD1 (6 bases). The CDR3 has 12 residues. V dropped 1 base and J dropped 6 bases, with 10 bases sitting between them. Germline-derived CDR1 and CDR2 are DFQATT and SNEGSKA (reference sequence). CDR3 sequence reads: CSARAGDREQYF. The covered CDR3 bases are TGCAGTGCTAGAGCAGGGGATCGCGAG.

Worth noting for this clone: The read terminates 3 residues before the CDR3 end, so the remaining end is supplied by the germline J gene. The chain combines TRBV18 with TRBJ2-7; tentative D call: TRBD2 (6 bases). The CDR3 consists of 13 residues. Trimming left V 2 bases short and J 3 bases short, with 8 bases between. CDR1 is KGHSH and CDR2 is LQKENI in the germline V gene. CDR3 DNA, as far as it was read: TGTGCCAGCTCACCAGGCGGGAACTACGAG. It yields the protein CASSPGGNYE. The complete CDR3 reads CASSPGGNYEQYF.

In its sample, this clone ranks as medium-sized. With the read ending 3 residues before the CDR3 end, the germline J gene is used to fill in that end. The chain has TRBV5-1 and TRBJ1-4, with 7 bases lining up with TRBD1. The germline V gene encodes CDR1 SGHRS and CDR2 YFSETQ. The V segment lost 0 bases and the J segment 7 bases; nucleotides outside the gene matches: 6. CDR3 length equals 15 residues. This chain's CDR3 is CASSLGSGGSEKLFF. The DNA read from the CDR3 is TGCGCCAGCAGCTTGGGTTCAGGGGGATCTGAAAAA.

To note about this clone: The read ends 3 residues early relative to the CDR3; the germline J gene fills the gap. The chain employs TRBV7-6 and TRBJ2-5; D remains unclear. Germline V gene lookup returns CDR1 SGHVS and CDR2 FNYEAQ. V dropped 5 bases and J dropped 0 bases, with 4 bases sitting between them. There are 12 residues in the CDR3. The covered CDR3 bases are TGTGCCAGCAGCCGGTACCAAGAGACC. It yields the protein CASSRYQET. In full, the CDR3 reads CASSRYQETQYF.

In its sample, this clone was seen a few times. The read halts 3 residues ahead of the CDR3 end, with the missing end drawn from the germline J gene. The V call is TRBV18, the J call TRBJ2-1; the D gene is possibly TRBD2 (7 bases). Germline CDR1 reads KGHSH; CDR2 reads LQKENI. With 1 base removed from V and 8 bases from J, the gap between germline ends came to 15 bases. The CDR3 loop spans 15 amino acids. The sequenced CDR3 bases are TGTGCCAGCTCACCACATGCGGGGGCCGGGGATGAG. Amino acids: CASSPHAGAGDE. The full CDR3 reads CASSPHAGAGDEQFF.

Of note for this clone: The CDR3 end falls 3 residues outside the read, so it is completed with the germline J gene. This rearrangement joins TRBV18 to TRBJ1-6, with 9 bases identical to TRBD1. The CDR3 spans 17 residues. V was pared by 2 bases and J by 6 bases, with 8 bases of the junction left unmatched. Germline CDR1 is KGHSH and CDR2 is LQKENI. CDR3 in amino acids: CASSPSPGTGFNSPLHF. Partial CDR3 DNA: TGTGCCAGCTCACCAAGTCCCGGGACAGGGTTTAATTCACCC.

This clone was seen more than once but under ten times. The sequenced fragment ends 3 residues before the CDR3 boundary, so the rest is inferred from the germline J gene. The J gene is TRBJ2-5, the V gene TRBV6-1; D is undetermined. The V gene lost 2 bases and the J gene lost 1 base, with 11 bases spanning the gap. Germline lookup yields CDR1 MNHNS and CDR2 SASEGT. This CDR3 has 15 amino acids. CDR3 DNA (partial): TGTGCCAGCAGTGAATCCAGGCTGTCCCAAGAGACC. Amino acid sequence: CASSESRLSQET. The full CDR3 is CASSESRLSQETQYF.

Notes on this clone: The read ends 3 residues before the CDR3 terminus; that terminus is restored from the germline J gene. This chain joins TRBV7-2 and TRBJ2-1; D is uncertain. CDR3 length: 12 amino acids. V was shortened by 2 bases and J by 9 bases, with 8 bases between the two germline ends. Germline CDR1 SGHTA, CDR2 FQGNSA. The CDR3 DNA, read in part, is TGTGCCAGCAGCTTACTTATCGGTGAG. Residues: CASSLLIGE. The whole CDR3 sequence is CASSLLIGEQFF.

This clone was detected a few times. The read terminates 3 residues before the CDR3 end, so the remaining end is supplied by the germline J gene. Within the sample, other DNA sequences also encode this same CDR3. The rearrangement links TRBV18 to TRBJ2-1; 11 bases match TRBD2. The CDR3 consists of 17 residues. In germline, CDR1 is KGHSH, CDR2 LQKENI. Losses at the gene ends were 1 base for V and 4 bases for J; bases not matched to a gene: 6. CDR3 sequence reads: CASSPQLAGAAYNEQFF. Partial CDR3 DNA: TGTGCCAGCTCACCACAACTAGCGGGGGCAGCTTACAATGAG.

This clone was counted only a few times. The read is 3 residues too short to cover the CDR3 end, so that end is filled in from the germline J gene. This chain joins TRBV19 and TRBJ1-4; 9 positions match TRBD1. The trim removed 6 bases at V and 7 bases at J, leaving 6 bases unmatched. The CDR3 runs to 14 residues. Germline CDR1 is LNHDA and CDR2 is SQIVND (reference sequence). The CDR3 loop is CASSKGQGVEKLFF. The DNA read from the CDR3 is TGTGCCAGTAGCAAGGGACAGGGTGTTGAAAAA.

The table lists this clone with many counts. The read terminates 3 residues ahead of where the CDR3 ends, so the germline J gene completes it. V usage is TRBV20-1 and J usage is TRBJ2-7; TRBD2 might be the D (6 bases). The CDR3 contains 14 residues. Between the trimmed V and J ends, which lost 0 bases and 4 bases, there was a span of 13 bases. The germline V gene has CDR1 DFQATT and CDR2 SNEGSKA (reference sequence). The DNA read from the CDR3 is TGCAGTGCTAGAGAGGGAACTAGCCTGTACGAG. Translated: CSAREGTSLYE. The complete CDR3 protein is CSAREGTSLYEQYF.

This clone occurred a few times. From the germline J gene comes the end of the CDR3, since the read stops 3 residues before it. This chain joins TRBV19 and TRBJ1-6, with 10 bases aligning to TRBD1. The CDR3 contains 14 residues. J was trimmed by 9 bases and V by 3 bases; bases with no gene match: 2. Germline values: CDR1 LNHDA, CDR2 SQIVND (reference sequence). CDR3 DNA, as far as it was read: TGTGCCAGTAGTATTGGGGACAGGGGTTCACCC. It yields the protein CASSIGDRGSP. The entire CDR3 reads CASSIGDRGSPLHF. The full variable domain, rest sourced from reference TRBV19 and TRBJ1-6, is DGGITQSPKYLFRKEGQNVTLSCEQNLNHDAMYWYRQDPGQGLRLIYYSQIVNDFQKGDIAEGYSVSREKKESFPLTVTSAQKNPTAFYLCASSIGDRGSPLHFGNGTRLTVT.

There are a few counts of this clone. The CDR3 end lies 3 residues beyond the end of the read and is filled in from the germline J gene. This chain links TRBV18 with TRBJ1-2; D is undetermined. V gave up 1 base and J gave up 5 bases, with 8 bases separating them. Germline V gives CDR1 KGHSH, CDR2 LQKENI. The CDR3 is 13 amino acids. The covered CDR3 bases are TGTGCCAGCTCACCACTTTTCGGGTATGGC. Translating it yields CASSPLFGYG. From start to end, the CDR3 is CASSPLFGYGYTF.

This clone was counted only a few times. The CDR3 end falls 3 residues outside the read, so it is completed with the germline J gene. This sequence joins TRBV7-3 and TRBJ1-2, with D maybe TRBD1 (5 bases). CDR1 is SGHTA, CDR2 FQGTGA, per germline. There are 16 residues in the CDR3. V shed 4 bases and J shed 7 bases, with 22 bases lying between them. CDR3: CASSSRGGSGLSGYTF. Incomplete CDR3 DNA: TGTGCCAGCAGCTCTAGGGGAGGAAGCGGGCTAAGTGGC.

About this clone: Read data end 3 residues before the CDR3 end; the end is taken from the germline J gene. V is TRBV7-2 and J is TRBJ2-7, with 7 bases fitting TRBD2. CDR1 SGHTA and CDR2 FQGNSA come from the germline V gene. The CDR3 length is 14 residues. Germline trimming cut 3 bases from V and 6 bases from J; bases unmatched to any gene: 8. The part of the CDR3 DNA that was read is TGTGCCAGCAGCTTTAAGCACAGCGGGGTCGAG. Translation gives CASSFKHSGVE. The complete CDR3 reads CASSFKHSGVEQYF.

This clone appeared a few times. CDR3 DNA (partial): TGTGCCAGTAGTATGGGGGACAAAGAACTAACCGGGGAG. Protein product: CASSMGDKELTGE. Given in full, the CDR3 is CASSMGDKELTGELFF. The chain is built from TRBV19 and TRBJ2-2, with D possibly being TRBD1 (6 bases). The missing CDR3 end, 3 residues past where the read stops, is filled in from the germline J gene. The CDR3 loop spans 16 amino acids. Germline CDR1 LNHDA, CDR2 SQIVND (reference sequence). The V and J ends lost 3 bases and 5 bases respectively, with 16 bases between them. Drawing the rest from reference TRBV19 and TRBJ2-2, the complete variable domain is DGGITQSPKYLFRKEGQNVTLSCEQNLNHDAMYWYRQDPGQGLRLIYYSQIVNDFQKGDIAEGYSVSREKKESFPLTVTSAQKNPTAFYLCASSMGDKELTGELFFGEGSRLTVL.

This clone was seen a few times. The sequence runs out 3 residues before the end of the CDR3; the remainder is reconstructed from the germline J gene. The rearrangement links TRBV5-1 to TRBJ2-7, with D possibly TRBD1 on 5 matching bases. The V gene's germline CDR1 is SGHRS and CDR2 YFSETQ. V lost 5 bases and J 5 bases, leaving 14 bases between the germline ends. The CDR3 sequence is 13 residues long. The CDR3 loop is CASRSGLRDEQYF. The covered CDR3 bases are TGCGCCAGCAGATCAGGGCTTAGGGACGAG. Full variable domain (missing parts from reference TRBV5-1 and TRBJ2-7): KAGVTQTPRYLIKTRGQQVTLSCSPISGHRSVSWYQQTPGQGLQFLFEYFSETQRNKGNFPGRFSGRQFSNSRSEMNVSTLELGDSALYLCASRSGLRDEQYFGPGTRLTVT.

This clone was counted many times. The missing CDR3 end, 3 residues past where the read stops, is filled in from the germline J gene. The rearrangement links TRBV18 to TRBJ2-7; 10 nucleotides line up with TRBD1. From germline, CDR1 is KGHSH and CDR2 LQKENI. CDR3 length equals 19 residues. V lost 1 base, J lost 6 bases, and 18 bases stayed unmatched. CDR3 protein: CASSPLGTGARGGRSEQYF. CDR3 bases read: TGTGCCAGCTCACCACTTGGGACAGGGGCGCGTGGGGGACGGAGCGAG.

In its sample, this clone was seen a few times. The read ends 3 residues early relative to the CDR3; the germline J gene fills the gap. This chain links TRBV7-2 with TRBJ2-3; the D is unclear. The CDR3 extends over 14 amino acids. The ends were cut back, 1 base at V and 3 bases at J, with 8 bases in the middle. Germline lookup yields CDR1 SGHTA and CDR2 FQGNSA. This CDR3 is CASSLGSRTDTQYF. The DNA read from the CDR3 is TGTGCCAGCAGCTTAGGGTCTAGAACAGATACG.

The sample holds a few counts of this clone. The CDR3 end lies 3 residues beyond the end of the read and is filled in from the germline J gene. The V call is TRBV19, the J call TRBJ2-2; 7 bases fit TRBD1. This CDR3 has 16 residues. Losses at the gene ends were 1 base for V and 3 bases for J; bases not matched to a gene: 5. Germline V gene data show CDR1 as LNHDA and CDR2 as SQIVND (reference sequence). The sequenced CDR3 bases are TGTGCCAGTAGTATAGGGTTTAGGGGGCACACCGGGGAG. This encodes CASSIGFRGHTGE. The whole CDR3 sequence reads CASSIGFRGHTGELFF.

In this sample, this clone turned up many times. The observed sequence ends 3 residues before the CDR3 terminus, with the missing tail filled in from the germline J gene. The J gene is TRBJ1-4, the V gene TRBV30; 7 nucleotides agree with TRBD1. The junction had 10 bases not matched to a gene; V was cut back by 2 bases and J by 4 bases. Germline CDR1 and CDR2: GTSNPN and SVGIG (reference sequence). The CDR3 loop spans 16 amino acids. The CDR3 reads CAWSNSPGQLNEKLFF. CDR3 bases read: TGTGCCTGGAGTAACTCTCCGGGACAGCTTAATGAAAAA. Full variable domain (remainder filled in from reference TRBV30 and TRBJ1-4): SQTIHQWPATLVQPVGSPLSLECTVEGTSNPNLYWYRQAAGRGLQLLFYSVGIGQISSEVPQNLSASRPQDRQFILSSKKLLLSDSGFYLCAWSNSPGQLNEKLFFGSGTQLSVL.

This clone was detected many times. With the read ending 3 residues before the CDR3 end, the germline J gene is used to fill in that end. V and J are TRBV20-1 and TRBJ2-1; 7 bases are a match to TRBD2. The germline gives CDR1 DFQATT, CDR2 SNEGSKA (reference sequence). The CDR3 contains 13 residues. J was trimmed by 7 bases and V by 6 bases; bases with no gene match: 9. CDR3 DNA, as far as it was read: TGCAGTGCCGAGGGGCGGGGGTGGAATGAG. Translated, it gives CSAEGRGWNE. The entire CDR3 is CSAEGRGWNEQFF.

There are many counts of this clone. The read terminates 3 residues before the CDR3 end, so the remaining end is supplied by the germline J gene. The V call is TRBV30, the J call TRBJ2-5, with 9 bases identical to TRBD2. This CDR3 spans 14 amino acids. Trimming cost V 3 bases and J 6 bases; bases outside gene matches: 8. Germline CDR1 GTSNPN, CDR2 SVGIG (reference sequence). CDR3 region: CAWSGRGGLKTQYF. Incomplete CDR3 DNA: TGTGCCTGGAGCGGGCGGGGGGGCCTGAAGACC.